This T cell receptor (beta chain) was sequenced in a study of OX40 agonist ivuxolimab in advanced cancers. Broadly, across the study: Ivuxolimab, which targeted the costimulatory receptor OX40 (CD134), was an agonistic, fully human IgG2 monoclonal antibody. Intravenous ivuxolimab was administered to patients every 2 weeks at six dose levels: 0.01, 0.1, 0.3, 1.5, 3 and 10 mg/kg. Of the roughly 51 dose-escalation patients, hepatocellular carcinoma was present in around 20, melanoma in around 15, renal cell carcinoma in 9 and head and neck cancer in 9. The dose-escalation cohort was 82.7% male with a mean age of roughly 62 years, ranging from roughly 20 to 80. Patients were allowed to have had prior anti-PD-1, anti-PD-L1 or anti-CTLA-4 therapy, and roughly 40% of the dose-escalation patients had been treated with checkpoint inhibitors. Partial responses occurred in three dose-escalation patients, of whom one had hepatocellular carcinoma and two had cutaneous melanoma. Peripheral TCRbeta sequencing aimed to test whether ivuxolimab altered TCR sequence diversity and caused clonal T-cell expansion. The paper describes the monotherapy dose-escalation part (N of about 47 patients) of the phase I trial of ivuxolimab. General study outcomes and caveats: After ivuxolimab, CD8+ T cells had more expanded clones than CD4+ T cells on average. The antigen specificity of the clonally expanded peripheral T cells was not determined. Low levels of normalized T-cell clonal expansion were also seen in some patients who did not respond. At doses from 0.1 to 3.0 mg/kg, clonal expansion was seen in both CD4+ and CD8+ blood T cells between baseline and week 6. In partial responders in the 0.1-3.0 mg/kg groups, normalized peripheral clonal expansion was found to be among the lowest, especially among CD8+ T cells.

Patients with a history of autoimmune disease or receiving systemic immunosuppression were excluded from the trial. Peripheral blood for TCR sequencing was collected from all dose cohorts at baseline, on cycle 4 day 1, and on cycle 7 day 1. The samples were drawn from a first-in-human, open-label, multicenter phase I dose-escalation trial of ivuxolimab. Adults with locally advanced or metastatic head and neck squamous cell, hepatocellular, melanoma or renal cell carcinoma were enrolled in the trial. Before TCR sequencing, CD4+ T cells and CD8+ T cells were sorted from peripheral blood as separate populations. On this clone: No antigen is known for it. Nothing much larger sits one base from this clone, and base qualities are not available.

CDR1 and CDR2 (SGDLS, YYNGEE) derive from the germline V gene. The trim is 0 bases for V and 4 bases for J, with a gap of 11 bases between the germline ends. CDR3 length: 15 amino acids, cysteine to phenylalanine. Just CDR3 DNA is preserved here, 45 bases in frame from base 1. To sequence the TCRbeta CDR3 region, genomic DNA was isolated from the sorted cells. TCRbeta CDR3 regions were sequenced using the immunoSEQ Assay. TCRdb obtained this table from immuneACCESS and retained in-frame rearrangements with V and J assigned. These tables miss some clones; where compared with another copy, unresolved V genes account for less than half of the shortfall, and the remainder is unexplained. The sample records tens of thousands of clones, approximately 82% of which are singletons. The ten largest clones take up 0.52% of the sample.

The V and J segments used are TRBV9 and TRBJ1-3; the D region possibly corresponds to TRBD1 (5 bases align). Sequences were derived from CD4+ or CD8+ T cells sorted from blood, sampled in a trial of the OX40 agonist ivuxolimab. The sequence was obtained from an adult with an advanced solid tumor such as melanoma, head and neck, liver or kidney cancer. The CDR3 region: CASSVDRGWGNTIYF. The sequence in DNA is TGTGCCAGCAGCGTAGATAGGGGATGGGGAAACACCATATATTTT.